Listed below are T cell receptor beta chains from one sample, sequenced in a study of T cells in Graves' hyperthyroidism and ophthalmopathy. TCRdb recomputed calls from the multiplex PCR reads with MiXCR, one row per CDR3 protein. The table has 550,000 to 650,000 distinct CDR3 sequences, about 15% seen once; the top ten hold 5.5% to 7.5%. The source material was blood. These receptors all come from a woman between 25 and 40 years old with Graves' hyperthyroidism that later progressed to Graves' ophthalmopathy. Each CDR3 is given with its conserved first and last residue. A D gene is named only where the DNA matches it firmly. Clone size is stated in some rows and not others, as once, few, many or a class when expanded.

v_gene	j_gene	abundance	d_gene	CDR3aa	CDR3nt
TRBV28	TRBJ2-1	many	TRBD2	CASSTTSGIYNEQFF	TGTGCCAGCAGCACTACTAGCGGGATTTACAATGAGCAGTTCTTC
TRBV7-8	TRBJ1-4	many	.	CASSLVGVVANEKLFF	TGTGCCAGCAGCTTAGTAGGGGTAGTTGCTAATGAAAAACTGTTTTTT
TRBV28	TRBJ2-3	many	TRBD2	CASSIGLAGGLDTQYF	TGTGCCAGCAGTATAGGACTAGCGGGAGGGTTAGATACGCAGTATTTT
TRBV30	TRBJ2-3	many	.	CAWSYGTDTQYF	TGTGCCTGGAGTTACGGCACAGATACGCAGTATTTT
TRBV12-3/TRBV12-4	TRBJ2-1	.	TRBD2	CASRPGTSGKDEQFF	TGTGCCAGCAGGCCTGGGACTAGCGGGAAGGATGAGCAGTTCTTC
TRBV20-1	TRBJ2-5	many	.	CSAKRGYGVGAGQETQYF	TGCAGTGCCAAACGGGGGTACGGGGTCGGGGCTGGCCAAGAGACCCAGTACTTC
TRBV3-1	TRBJ2-5	many	.	CASSQRSGQETQYF	TGTGCCAGCAGCCAGCGAAGCGGCCAAGAGACCCAGTACTTC
TRBV7-3	TRBJ2-1	many	TRBD1	CASSFTGTVVNEQFF	TGTGCCAGCAGCTTCACCGGGACAGTGGTCAATGAGCAGTTCTTC
TRBV27	TRBJ2-4	.	.	CASSLAAQVGVEYF	TGTGCCAGCAGTTTAGCTGCCCAAGTGGGGGTGGAGTACTTC
TRBV28	TRBJ2-7	many	.	CASSLVGAAPKDEQYF	TGTGCCAGCAGTTTAGTGGGAGCAGCTCCAAAAGACGAGCAGTACTTC
TRBV20-1	TRBJ2-1	many	.	CSARDWDGRVYNEQFF	TGCAGTGCTAGAGATTGGGACGGGAGAGTCTACAATGAGCAGTTCTTC
TRBV19	TRBJ2-5	many	TRBD2	CASSMASGTETQYF	TGTGCCAGTAGTATGGCTAGCGGGACCGAGACCCAGTACTTC
TRBV6-2/TRBV6-3	TRBJ2-7	many	.	CASSSHTYEQYF	TGTGCCAGCAGTTCTCACACGTACGAGCAGTACTTC
TRBV24-1	TRBJ2-2	.	.	CATSDASESTGELFF	TGTGCCACCAGTGACGCAAGCGAAAGCACCGGGGAGCTGTTTTTT
TRBV9	TRBJ2-7	few	.	CASSPNSGGSVYEQYF	TGTGCCAGCAGCCCAAACTCGGGTGGGAGTGTGTACGAGCAGTACTTC
TRBV7-9	TRBJ2-2	many	.	CASSLPGGQLTGELFF	TGTGCCAGCAGCTTACCTGGAGGACAGCTCACCGGGGAGCTGTTTTTT
TRBV7-2	TRBJ2-1	.	.	CASSLGTGEQFF	TGTGCCAGCAGCTTGGGGACGGGTGAGCAGTTCTTC
TRBV18	TRBJ2-7	many	.	CASSPMERLYEQYF	TGTGCCAGCTCACCGATGGAGAGGCTATACGAGCAGTACTTC
TRBV2	TRBJ1-5	many	TRBD1	CASNSAGTGGNQPQHF	TGTGCCAGCAATTCAGCAGGGACAGGTGGCAATCAGCCCCAGCATTTT
TRBV12-3/TRBV12-4	TRBJ2-2	many	TRBD2	CASSLGAGPHTGELFF	TGTGCCAGCAGTTTAGGAGCGGGACCCCACACCGGGGAGCTGTTTTTT
TRBV6-8	TRBJ2-7	few	TRBD1	CVSSSSGTGPTYEQYF	TGTGTCAGCAGCTCCTCCGGGACAGGGCCGACGTACGAGCAGTACTTC
TRBV6-2/TRBV6-3	TRBJ2-2	.	TRBD2	CASKKRERDTGELFF	TGTGCCAGCAAAAAGCGGGAGAGGGACACCGGGGAGCTGTTTTTT
TRBV7-2	TRBJ1-2	many	.	CASSFPGRDYGYTF	TGTGCCAGCAGCTTTCCAGGGAGGGACTATGGCTACACCTTC
TRBV11-1	TRBJ2-4	many	.	CASSLTDGPYKNIQYF	TGTGCCAGCAGCTTAACAGATGGACCGTACAAAAACATTCAGTACTTC
TRBV11-3	TRBJ2-5	few	.	CASSLLNGGTQYF	TGTGCCAGCAGCTTATTGAACGGAGGGACCCAGTACTTC
TRBV9	TRBJ2-1	many	TRBD2	CASSENGRSYNEQFF	TGTGCCAGCAGCGAGAACGGGAGGAGTTACAATGAGCAGTTCTTC
TRBV18	TRBJ1-6	many	.	CASSPDGNSPLHF	TGTGCCAGCTCACCGGACGGAAATTCACCCCTCCACTTT
TRBV11-2	TRBJ2-7	many	TRBD2	CASSRGDAYEQYF	TGTGCCAGCAGCCGGGGGGACGCCTACGAGCAGTACTTC
TRBV28	TRBJ1-3	many	.	CASSFGQTGNTIYF	TGTGCCAGCAGTTTCGGACAGACAGGAAACACCATATATTTT
TRBV7-2	TRBJ2-1	many	.	CASSLTDRYSYNEQFF	TGTGCCAGCAGCTTAACAGACAGATACTCCTACAATGAGCAGTTCTTC
TRBV18	TRBJ2-7	many	.	CASSPAGSGYEQYF	TGTGCCAGCTCACCAGCGGGATCAGGCTACGAGCAGTACTTC
TRBV20-1	TRBJ2-1	.	TRBD2	CSAERGSYNEQFF	TGCAGTGCTGAGCGGGGCTCCTACAATGAGCAGTTCTTC
TRBV9	TRBJ2-3	few	.	CASSVARGAPRYAQYF	TGTGCCAGCAGCGTAGCGAGGGGGGCCCCGCGGTATGCGCAGTATTTT
TRBV9	TRBJ1-1	many	.	CASSAAMDTEAFF	TGTGCCAGCAGCGCCGCTATGGACACTGAAGCTTTCTTT
TRBV11-2	TRBJ2-7	many	TRBD2	CASSLVLGLPYEQYF	TGTGCCAGCAGCTTAGTGTTGGGACTACCGTACGAGCAGTACTTC
TRBV11-2	TRBJ2-4	.	.	CASSLNGGEGNIQYF	TGTGCCAGCAGCTTGAACGGGGGAGAAGGTAACATTCAGTACTTC
TRBV29-1	TRBJ2-7	many	TRBD1	CSVEIDVGQGYQGPYEQYF	TGCAGCGTTGAAATTGACGTGGGACAGGGATACCAGGGCCCCTACGAGCAGTACTTC
TRBV29-1	TRBJ1-5	many	.	CSATGGLGQPQHF	TGCAGCGCCACGGGGGGCCTCGGTCAGCCCCAGCATTTT
TRBV19	TRBJ2-3	many	.	CASTLSGGTGSSPDTQYF	TGTGCCAGTACGCTATCAGGGGGGACGGGGAGTTCTCCAGATACGCAGTATTTT
TRBV28	TRBJ1-6	many	.	CASSRDNSPLHF	TGTGCCAGCAGTCGGGATAATTCACCCCTCCACTTT
TRBV6-2/TRBV6-3	TRBJ1-2	many	TRBD1	CASTQTGADYGYTF	TGTGCCAGCACCCAGACAGGGGCCGACTATGGCTACACCTTC
TRBV12-3/TRBV12-4	TRBJ1-1	many	.	CASSLYPGLNTEAFF	TGTGCCAGCAGTTTATATCCGGGACTAAACACTGAAGCTTTCTTT
TRBV20-1	TRBJ2-1	.	.	CSARDTTNEQFF	TGCAGTGCTAGAGATACGACGAATGAGCAGTTCTTC
TRBV6-1	TRBJ2-2	few	.	CASTPAGNGELFF	TGTGCCAGCACCCCGGCCGGTAACGGGGAGCTGTTTTTT
TRBV12-3/TRBV12-4	TRBJ2-1	many	.	CASSLQEYNEQFF	TGTGCCAGCAGTTTACAGGAATACAATGAGCAGTTCTTC
TRBV15	TRBJ1-4	few	.	CATSTQGMRGEKLFF	TGTGCCACCAGCACCCAGGGCATGCGAGGTGAAAAACTGTTTTTT